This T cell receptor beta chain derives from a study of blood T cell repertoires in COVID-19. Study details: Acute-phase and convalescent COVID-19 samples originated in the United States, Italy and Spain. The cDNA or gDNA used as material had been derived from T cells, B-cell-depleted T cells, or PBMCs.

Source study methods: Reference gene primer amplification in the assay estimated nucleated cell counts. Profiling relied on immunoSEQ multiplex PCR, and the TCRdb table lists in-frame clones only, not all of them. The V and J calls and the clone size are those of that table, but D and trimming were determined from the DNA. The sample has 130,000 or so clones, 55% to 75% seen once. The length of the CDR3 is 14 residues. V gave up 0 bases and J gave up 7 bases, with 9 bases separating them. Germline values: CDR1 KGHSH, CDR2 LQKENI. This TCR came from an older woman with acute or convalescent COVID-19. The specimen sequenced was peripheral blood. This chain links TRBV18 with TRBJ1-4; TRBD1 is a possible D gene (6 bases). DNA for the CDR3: TGTGCCAGCTCACCACCCCCAGGGGCTGAAAAACTGTTTTTT. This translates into CASSPPPGAEKLFF. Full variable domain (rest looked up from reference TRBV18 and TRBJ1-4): NAGVMQNPRHLVRRRGQEARLRCSPMKGHSHVYWYRQLPEEGLKFMVYLQKENIIDESGMPKERFSAEFPKEGPSILRIQQVVRGDSAAYFCASSPPPGAEKLFFGSGTQLSVL.